The entry below gives a single TCR beta chain sequence along with its context. The data were produced by immunoSEQ multiplex PCR, yet TCRdb's version contains in-frame clones alone and is incomplete. This sample has roughly 150,000 clones, with 70% to 85% found just once. These data originate in a study of blood T cell repertoires in COVID-19. In the study overall: PBMCs, B-cell-depleted T cells, or T cells provided the cDNA or gDNA that made up the material.

Germline assignment: CDR1 MNHEY and CDR2 SMNVEV (reference sequence). J lost 4 bases, V lost 5 bases, and 9 bases had no gene match. The length of the CDR3 is 15 residues. This clonotype was sampled from a man aged 55 to 70 who had recovered from COVID-19. The rearrangement links TRBV27 to TRBJ1-1; 8 bases align to TRBD1. Sequenced sample: peripheral blood. The chain's CDR3 is CASSPTDRGATEAFF. In DNA form, the CDR3 reads TGTGCCAGCAGTCCTACCGACAGGGGTGCCACTGAAGCTTTCTTT.